Each of the 19 T cell receptor beta chains below was sequenced from the same sample in a study of blood T cell repertoires in COVID-19. Assay: immunoSEQ multiplex PCR; the TCRdb copy retains only in-frame clones and omits some. Here the sample spans 95,000 to 120,000 clones, 84% being singletons. Sequenced: peripheral blood. Receptors originate from a woman aged 40 to 49 with acute or convalescent COVID-19.

The chain combines TRBV7-2 with TRBJ1-1, with a tentative D call TRBD1 (6 bases). This CDR3 comprises 14 residues. The germline V gene encodes CDR1 SGHTA and CDR2 FQGNSA. Trimming removed 6 bases at V and 11 bases at J, with 22 bases between. This CDR3 reads CASRSGTKDYDAFF. The CDR3 DNA sequence: TGTGCCAGCAGGAGTGGGACAAAAGATTATGACGCTTTCTTT.

The gene calls are TRBV18 and TRBJ1-4; D is unresolved. Germline V gene lookup returns CDR1 KGHSH and CDR2 LQKENI. V was cut by 2 bases and J by 4 bases, with 17 bases left in between. The length of the CDR3 is 17 residues. The DNA of the CDR3 is TGTGCCAGCTCACCAGTAGCGGAACGGCTCATTAATGAAAAACTGTTTTTT. Residues: CASSPVAERLINEKLFF.

The chain is built from TRBV18 and TRBJ2-7; a weak D match, TRBD2 (6 bases). CDR3 size: 18 residues. CDR1 is KGHSH, CDR2 LQKENI, per germline. V was trimmed by 1 base and J by 0 bases, leaving 19 bases between them. The CDR3 coding sequence is TGTGCCAGCTCACCACTCCCACCTGCGGGGATGAGCTCCTACGAGCAGTACTTC. It specifies CASSPLPPAGMSSYEQYF.

The V and J genes are TRBV29-1 and TRBJ2-4; TRBD1 is a possible D gene (5 bases). V lost 8 bases to trimming and J lost 7 bases, with 15 bases between them. The CDR3 is made up of 12 amino acids. In germline, CDR1 is SQVTM, CDR2 ANQGSEA. The CDR3 loop reads CSCGALGNIQYF. The CDR3 coding sequence is TGCAGCTGTGGGGCCCTGGGGAACATTCAGTACTTC.

CDR3 in amino acids: CASSSDRDYSPLHF. Here the CDR3 DNA reads TGTGCCAGCAGCTCCGACAGGGATTACTCACCCCTCCACTTT. The chain recombines TRBV11-2 with TRBJ1-6, with 7 bases identical to TRBD1. Trimming removed 4 bases from V and 10 bases from J; junction bases left unmatched: 7. The CDR3 is 14 amino acids. Germline V gene sequence: CDR1 SGHAT, CDR2 FQNNGV.

This clone was seen only once. V gene TRBV6-5 combines with J gene TRBJ2-3; D unclear. V lost 5 bases and J lost 7, with 13 bases in between. The CDR3 totals 13 residues. Germline V lookup: CDR1 MNHEY, CDR2 SVGAGI. The CDR3, as DNA: TGTGCCAGCAGTATCTACTTAGAAAATACGCAGTATTTT. It translates to CASSIYLENTQYF.

The V call is TRBV2, the J call TRBJ2-6, with D possibly TRBD2 on 5 matching bases. The V end lost 8 bases, the J end lost 4 bases, and 15 bases lay between the germline ends. The CDR3 spans 15 residues. Germline V gene data show CDR1 as SNHLY and CDR2 as FYNNEI. The CDR3 bases are TGTGCCAGCGCGCAGGCCTCGGGGGGGGCCAACGTCCTGACTTTC. Translating gives CASAQASGGANVLTF.

V and J are TRBV5-1 and TRBJ2-1, with D possibly being TRBD1 (6 bases). The V gene's germline CDR1 is SGHRS and CDR2 YFSETQ. This CDR3 is built from 16 residues. The ends were cut back, 3 bases at V and 6 bases at J, with 19 bases in the middle. This chain's CDR3 is CASSSTGGASSNEQFF. The CDR3 DNA sequence: TGCGCCAGCAGCTCGACAGGTGGAGCCAGCTCCAATGAGCAGTTCTTC. The whole variable domain, filled in from reference TRBV5-1 and TRBJ2-1, reads KAGVTQTPRYLIKTRGQQVTLSCSPISGHRSVSWYQQTPGQGLQFLFEYFSETQRNKGNFPGRFSGRQFSNSRSEMNVSTLELGDSALYLCASSSTGGASSNEQFFGPGTRLTVL.

J is TRBJ1-6 and V is TRBV11-2; 11 positions match TRBD1. This CDR3 region has 16 residues. Germline V gene sequence: CDR1 SGHAT, CDR2 FQNNGV. The V gene end was trimmed by 3 bases and the J gene end by 5 bases; junction bases not matched to a gene: 3. The CDR3 region is CASSFGQGANNSPLHF. CDR3 in DNA: TGTGCCAGCAGCTTCGGACAGGGGGCAAATAATTCACCCCTCCACTTT.

The gene calls are TRBV16 and TRBJ1-2, with TRBD1 matching over 10 bases. The CDR3 sequence is 17 residues long. Losses at the gene ends were 1 base for V and 3 bases for J; bases not matched to a gene: 8. Germline-derived CDR1 and CDR2 are KGHSY and FQNENV. Here the CDR3 DNA reads TGTGCCAGCAGCCAATTTGTCCCGGACAGGGGGTACTATGGCTACACCTTC. This gives the protein CASSQFVPDRGYYGYTF.

The rearrangement links TRBV3-1 (or the pseudogene TRBV3-2) to TRBJ1-2; D is unresolved. The ends were cut back, 4 bases at V and 2 bases at J, with 11 bases in the middle. The germline V gene encodes CDR1 LGHDT and CDR2 YNNKEL (reference sequence). CDR3 length equals 14 residues. CDR3 sequence reads: CASSPAGSNYGYTF. In DNA, the CDR3 is TGTGCCAGCAGCCCAGCGGGGTCAAACTATGGCTACACCTTC.

CDR3 sequence reads: CASSQGTGSTDTQYF. CDR3 nucleotide sequence: TGTGCCAGCAGCCAAGGGACAGGGTCCACAGATACGCAGTATTTT. The J gene is TRBJ2-3, the V gene TRBV3-1 (or the pseudogene TRBV3-2); 8 bases agree with TRBD1. The V gene's germline CDR1 is LGHDT and CDR2 YNNKEL (reference sequence). V gave up 1 base and J gave up 2 bases; unmatched junction bases: 2. This CDR3 spans 15 amino acids.

About this clone itself: The junction departs from the called germline gene at one end, perhaps through a read error. This sequence joins TRBV10-3 and TRBJ1-4; D unresolved. CDR1 is ENHRY, CDR2 SYGVKD, per germline. The CDR3 has 13 residues. CDR3 bases: TGTGCCATCAGTGAGCAAACCGGGAGGGTCCCCATATTT. Its protein is CAISEQTGRVPIF.

The chain links TRBV5-4 to TRBJ2-3; weak D call: TRBD2 (6 bases). Trimming took off 0 bases at V and 0 bases at J, with 11 bases between the two ends. The germline V gene has CDR1 SGHNT and CDR2 YYREEE (reference sequence). The CDR3 sequence is 16 residues long. CDR3 loop: CASSLEGLPSTDTQYF. In nucleotides, the CDR3 is TGTGCCAGCAGCTTGGAGGGACTGCCTAGCACAGATACGCAGTATTTT.

In its sample, this clone was seen a few times. The rearrangement links TRBV24-1 to TRBJ1-1, with TRBD1 matching 10 bases. This CDR3 contains 13 residues. V shed 9 bases, J shed 5 bases, and the junction held 5 bases outside the gene matches. Per germline, CDR1 KGHDR and CDR2 SFDVKD. The CDR3 DNA is TGTGCCACCGACAGGGGGCCTGGGACTGAAGCTTTCTTT. It encodes CATDRGPGTEAFF.

V is TRBV5-4 and J is TRBJ2-1, with D perhaps TRBD1 (5 bases). The V gene's germline CDR1 is SGHNT and CDR2 YYREEE (reference sequence). The CDR3 totals 15 residues. The V end lost 2 bases, the J end lost 5 bases, and 14 bases lay between the germline ends. The CDR3 DNA reads as TGTGCCAGCAGCTTTAAGACAGTTAGTAACAATGAGCAGTTCTTC. Protein sequence: CASSFKTVSNNEQFF.

This chain joins TRBV19 and TRBJ2-3, with 9 bases identical to TRBD2. CDR3 size: 17 residues. The V segment lost 5 bases and the J segment 4 bases; nucleotides outside the gene matches: 13. Per germline, CDR1 LNHDA and CDR2 SQIVND (reference sequence). The CDR3 DNA reads TGTGCCAGTAGTGAGACCGTTGGCGGGGGGGCCCCAGATACGCAGTATTTT. Translated, it gives CASSETVGGGAPDTQYF.

This chain joins TRBV5-4 and TRBJ2-5; D may be TRBD1 (7 bases). The CDR3 is 15 amino acids. V was clipped by 3 bases and J by 1 base, with 13 bases between them. Germline values: CDR1 SGHNT, CDR2 YYREEE (reference sequence). Here the CDR3 reads CASSSAGGTQETQYF. The DNA for the CDR3 is TGTGCCAGCAGCTCCGCAGGGGGGACCCAAGAGACCCAGTACTTC.

This clone appeared a few times. This chain uses TRBV5-4 with TRBJ1-1, with 10 nucleotides matching TRBD1. Losses at the gene ends were 4 bases for V and 3 bases for J; bases not matched to a gene: 3. Germline V gene sequence: CDR1 SGHNT, CDR2 YYREEE (reference sequence). The length of the CDR3 is 14 residues. CDR3 in amino acids: CASSTGQGDTEAFF. In DNA, the CDR3 is TGTGCCAGCAGCACAGGACAGGGGGACACTGAAGCTTTCTTT.